This T cell receptor beta chain was documented in a study of T-cell reconstitution after alpha-beta-depleted transplantation in children. Study-level results: Among T cells one year after transplant, newly produced cells accounted for most counts and diversity. At around two months after transplant, the alpha-beta T cells were reportedly derived from several hundred expanded clones that came from non-depleted graft cells.

As to this clonotype: Its specificity is unknown.

Germline V gene sequence: CDR1 MNHNS, CDR2 SASEGT. The junction had 7 bases not matched to a gene; V was cut back by 5 bases and J by 4 bases. This CDR3 is 16 amino acids long. Unique molecular identifiers were incorporated when the TCRbeta library was constructed. In TCRdb, the PCR reads were re-called with MiXCR into one record per CDR3 protein. The sample has more than 300,000 distinct CDR3 sequences; around 15% are singletons. This material consisted of PBMCs, mostly from graft donor cells, taken 360 days after TCRalphabeta/CD19-depleted stem cell transplant. The chain recombines TRBV6-1 with TRBJ2-7, with 14 nucleotides matching TRBD2. This sequence originates from a male patient between 2 and 10 years old who had a stem cell transplant for acute lymphoblastic leukemia, so the T cells may come from the graft donor. The CDR3 DNA is TGTGCCAGCAGTCCGGGACTAGCGGGAGTCGCGTACGAGCAGTACTTC. It yields the protein CASSPGLAGVAYEQYF.